This T cell receptor (beta chain) originates from a study of blood T cell repertoires in COVID-19. Study-wide background: PBMCs, B-cell-depleted T cells, or T cells provided the cDNA or gDNA that made up the material.

Profiling relied on immunoSEQ multiplex PCR, and the TCRdb table lists in-frame clones only, not all of them. The data hold around 200,000 clones, with about 86% observed a single time. Germline V gene sequence: CDR1 SGDLS, CDR2 YYNGEE. The CDR3 length is 15 residues. The V and J ends lost 2 bases and 0 bases respectively, with 6 bases between them. Material for sequencing was peripheral blood. The TCR was taken from an elderly woman in a cohort sampled during active or convalescent COVID-19. The V call is TRBV9, the J call TRBJ2-6; D not certain. The CDR3 here is CASSVTSSGANVLTF. CDR3 sequence (DNA): TGTGCCAGCAGCGTTACGAGCTCTGGGGCCAACGTCCTGACTTTC.